This T cell receptor (beta chain) emerged from a study of T-cell reconstitution after alpha-beta-depleted transplantation in children. Unique molecular identifiers featured in how the TCRbeta library was prepared. From the PCR reads, TCRdb called clonotypes with MiXCR, one entry per CDR3 protein. The table lists roughly 500,000 distinct CDR3 sequences, 18% of them singletons. This clonotype turned up a few times. The sequence derives from a human donor who donated a stem cell graft to a child with acute lymphoblastic leukemia. This material consisted of PBMCs from the stem cell graft donor, taken from the stem cell graft.

CDR3 protein: CASSEQGAPVDEQYF. CDR3 nucleotides: TGTGCCAGCAGCGAACAGGGGGCCCCTGTGGACGAGCAGTACTTC. The chain recombines TRBV9 with TRBJ2-7; TRBD1 matches 9 bases. This CDR3 has 15 residues. From germline, CDR1 is SGDLS and CDR2 YYNGEE. V lost 3 bases and J lost 5; bases outside the gene matches: 9.